One and the same sample provided the 5 T cell receptor beta chains below, sequenced in a study of blood T cell repertoires in COVID-19. Profiling relied on immunoSEQ multiplex PCR, and the TCRdb table lists in-frame clones only, not all of them. Here the sample spans approximately 120,000 clones, 65% to 85% being singletons. Sequences were obtained from peripheral blood. These receptors were collected from a man aged 25 to 45 with COVID-19, enrolled during active disease.

The chain couples TRBV10-3 to TRBJ1-1, with D possibly matching TRBD1 (6 bases). CDR1 and CDR2 (germline): ENHRY, SYGVKD. This CDR3 spans 13 amino acids. Deletions cut 6 bases from V and 4 bases from J, with 12 bases between. This CDR3 is CAISLQGATEAFF. CDR3 DNA: TGTGCCATCAGCCTACAGGGAGCCACTGAAGCTTTCTTT.

The rearrangement uses TRBV7-9 and TRBJ2-7, with D perhaps TRBD1 (6 bases). The V end was cut by 5 bases, the J end by 5 bases, with 22 bases between. The CDR3 runs to 16 residues. From germline, CDR1 is SEHNR and CDR2 FQNEAQ (reference sequence). CDR3 in DNA: TGTGCCAGCAGCCCTGGACAGCTACTACGGGGTGACGAGCAGTACTTC. Translating it yields CASSPGQLLRGDEQYF.

This chain links TRBV6-5 with TRBJ1-5; no reliable D call. CDR1 and CDR2 from the germline V gene are MNHEY and SVGAGI. This CDR3 contains 13 residues. V dropped 5 bases and J dropped 0 bases, with 5 bases sitting between them. Here the CDR3 reads CASSKLSNQPQHF. The CDR3 DNA is TGTGCCAGCAGTAAGCTTAGCAATCAGCCCCAGCATTTT.

This chain connects TRBV5-1 to TRBJ2-5; TRBD2 matches 11 bases. CDR1 is SGHRS and CDR2 is YFSETQ in the germline V gene. V was clipped by 4 bases and J by 5 bases; unmatched bases: 7. This CDR3 contains 15 residues. CDR3 coding DNA: TGCGCCAGCAGCGTACTAGCGGGAGCTCGGGAGACCCAGTACTTC. Residues: CASSVLAGARETQYF.

The V and J genes are TRBV2 and TRBJ1-4, with TRBD1 matching 8 bases. CDR3 length equals 15 residues. Germline CDR1 is SNHLY and CDR2 is FYNNEI. V dropped 5 bases and J dropped 5; count of bases not matched to a gene: 7. The CDR3 DNA follows: TGTGCCAGCAGTCACGGACAGGGCATAAATGAAAAACTGTTTTTT. Its protein is CASSHGQGINEKLFF.